Each of the 9 T cell receptor beta chains below was sequenced from the same sample in a study of cytomegalovirus exposure and HLA in healthy donors. Repertoires were generated with immunoSEQ multiplex PCR, while TCRdb's copy carries only in-frame clones and drops some. The sample records approximately 88,000 clones, about 96% being singletons. Sequencing was done on a sample of PBMCs. The receptors come from a woman aged 18-35 years in good health and CMV-seronegative.

The chain uses TRBV19 and TRBJ2-4; 14 bases are shared with TRBD2. The CDR3 consists of 16 residues. The ends lost 5 bases at V and 8 bases at J; junction bases unmatched: 8. Germline V gene lookup returns CDR1 LNHDA and CDR2 SQIVND (reference sequence). The CDR3: CASSSRLAGGWDIQYF. As DNA, the CDR3 is TGTGCCAGTAGTTCCAGACTAGCGGGAGGGTGGGACATTCAGTACTTC.

The rearrangement joins TRBV4-1 to TRBJ2-1, with 8 bases lining up with TRBD2. The V gene end was trimmed by 2 bases and the J gene end by 9 bases; junction bases not matched to a gene: 15. Germline loops: CDR1 MGHRA, CDR2 YSYEKL. CDR3 length equals 17 residues. CDR3 sequence: CASSQPVAGRWAIEQFF. The CDR3 DNA is TGCGCCAGCAGCCAACCGGTAGCGGGAAGGTGGGCAATTGAGCAGTTCTTC.

The chain carries TRBV25-1 and TRBJ1-4; 7 nucleotides line up with TRBD1. Germline V gene sequence: CDR1 MGHDK, CDR2 SYGVNS. V was pared by 5 bases and J by 6 bases, with 9 bases of the junction left unmatched. This CDR3 region has 15 residues. CDR3 in amino acids: CASSPPTGSDEKLFF. The CDR3, as DNA: TGTGCCAGCAGTCCGCCGACAGGGTCGGATGAAAAACTGTTTTTT.

The chain employs TRBV2 and TRBJ2-1; TRBD2 matches at 8 bases. This CDR3 spans 14 amino acids. CDR1 is SNHLY and CDR2 is FYNNEI in the germline V gene. V was pared by 7 bases and J by 5 bases, with 7 bases of the junction left unmatched. The CDR3 is CASKGSSGNNEQFF. The CDR3 DNA follows: TGTGCCAGCAAAGGTAGTAGCGGGAACAATGAGCAGTTCTTC.

The rearrangement uses TRBV7-9 and TRBJ1-1; the match to TRBD1 covers 10 bases. The CDR3 length is 17 residues. Germline V gives CDR1 SEHNR, CDR2 FQNEAQ (reference sequence). The V segment lost 8 bases and the J segment 0 bases; nucleotides outside the gene matches: 12. The CDR3 is CASGQGGNPRMNTEAFF. The CDR3 nucleotides are TGTGCCAGCGGACAGGGGGGAAACCCAAGGATGAACACTGAAGCTTTCTTT.

The gene calls are TRBV5-1 and TRBJ2-5; 10 nucleotides align to TRBD2. Germline V lookup: CDR1 SGHRS, CDR2 YFSETQ. V trimming: 0 bases; J trimming: 3 bases; junction bases outside the gene matches: 8. The CDR3 contains 17 residues. CDR3 bases: TGCGCCAGCAGCTTGGGTCCCTCGGGACTAGCGAAAGAGACCCAGTACTTC. As protein: CASSLGPSGLAKETQYF.

This chain joins TRBV2 and TRBJ1-6; TRBD1 matches 7 bases. The germline gives CDR1 SNHLY, CDR2 FYNNEI. J was trimmed by 0 bases and V by 5 bases; bases with no gene match: 10. CDR3 length: 18 amino acids. The CDR3 loop is CASSQDRPSSSYNSPLHF. The CDR3 nucleotides are TGTGCCAGCAGTCAGGACAGGCCGTCGAGCTCCTATAATTCACCCCTCCACTTT.

CDR3 residues: CASSPQGDRNYGYTF. The CDR3 DNA is TGTGCCAGCAGCCCGCAGGGGGACAGGAACTATGGCTACACCTTC. The chain combines TRBV27 with TRBJ1-2; TRBD1 matches 8 bases. The J segment lost 2 bases and the V segment lost 6 bases, leaving 8 bases of the junction unmatched. The V gene's germline CDR1 is MNHEY and CDR2 SMNVEV (reference sequence). This CDR3 spans 15 amino acids.

This chain uses TRBV25-1 with TRBJ2-7; no firm D call. The CDR3 covers 14 residues. V was clipped by 3 bases and J by 0 bases, with 9 bases between them. The germline CDR1 and CDR2 sequences are MGHDK and SYGVNS. The CDR3, as DNA: TGTGCCAGCAGTGATGAGTTAACCTCCTACGAGCAGTACTTC. It yields the protein CASSDELTSYEQYF.